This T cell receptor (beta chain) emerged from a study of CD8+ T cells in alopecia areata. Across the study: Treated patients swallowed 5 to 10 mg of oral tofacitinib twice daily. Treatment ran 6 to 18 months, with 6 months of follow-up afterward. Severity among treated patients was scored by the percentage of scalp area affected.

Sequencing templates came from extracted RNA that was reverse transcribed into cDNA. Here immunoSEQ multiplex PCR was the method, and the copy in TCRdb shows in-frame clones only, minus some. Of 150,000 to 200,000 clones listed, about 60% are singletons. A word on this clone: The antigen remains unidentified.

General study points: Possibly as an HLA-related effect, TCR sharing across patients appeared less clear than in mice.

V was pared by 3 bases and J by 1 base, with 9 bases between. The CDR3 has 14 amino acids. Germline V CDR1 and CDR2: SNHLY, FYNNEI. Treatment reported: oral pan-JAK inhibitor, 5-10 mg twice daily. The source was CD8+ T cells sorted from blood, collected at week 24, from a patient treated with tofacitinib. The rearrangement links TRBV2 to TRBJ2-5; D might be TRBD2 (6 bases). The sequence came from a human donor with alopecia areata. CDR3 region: CASSEGTVQETQYF. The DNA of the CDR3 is TGTGCCAGCAGTGAGGGGACTGTCCAAGAGACCCAGTACTTC.